This TCR beta chain appears in the sequencing data of a study of T cell responses to AZD1222 COVID-19 vaccine. Study-level background: Pooling of second doses given at about 4 or about 12 weeks was done.

Using immunoSEQ multiplex PCR, the repertoire was profiled, and TCRdb retains in-frame clones only, with some absent. The sample yields roughly 150,000 clones, about 92% seen once. The germline V gene encodes CDR1 SNHLY and CDR2 FYNNEI. The CDR3 runs 16 residues. V was cut by 1 base and J by 0 bases, with 10 bases left in between. The clonotype was recovered from an adult in good health. This sample comprised peripheral blood, obtained on day 0 of AZD1222 vaccination. The chain couples TRBV2 to TRBJ1-5; D possibly corresponds to TRBD1 (6 bases). CDR3 in DNA: TGTGCCAGCAGTGAAGGGACAGCTTATAGCAATCAGCCCCAGCATTTT. Translated, it gives CASSEGTAYSNQPQHF.